This T cell receptor (beta chain) stems from a study of prognosis after radiotherapy for stage I lung cancer. Study observations and caveats: Median unique TCR clone counts of approximately 10,000 versus 7,000 showed a fall after stereotactic body radiation therapy.

The J segment lost 4 bases and the V segment lost 8 bases, leaving 8 bases of the junction unmatched. Germline CDR1 MNHEY, CDR2 SVGEGT. The CDR3 runs 14 residues. The table lists this clonotype with many counts. The antigen remains undetermined. The study amplified the TCR beta CDR3 region from genomic DNA. This amplification was carried out by two rounds of multiplex PCR. Gene-specific primers for each TRBV and TRBJ gene drove first-round PCR. TCRdb fed the multiplex PCR reads into MiXCR, producing one record per CDR3 protein. The sample lists 20,000 to 30,000 distinct CDR3 sequences; 25% to 35% were seen once. Among the patients, all were node-negative on CT and PET/CT, and none had received prior chemotherapy or radiotherapy or had other malignancies. The blood draw at each of two time points yielded approximately 6 milliliters of peripheral blood.

This sequence joins TRBV6-2 or TRBV6-3 and TRBJ1-5; 7 bases are a match to TRBD1. This clonotype originated in a donor at least 50 years old with non-small cell lung cancer. The input for sequencing was PBMCs, taken before or after stereotactic body radiation therapy (not recorded which). The CDR3 DNA follows: TGTGCCAGCGGACCGGGACAGCAAAATCAGCCCCAGCATTTT. Protein: CASGPGQQNQPQHF.